The text below deals with one T cell receptor (beta chain). The data originate from a study of blood T cell repertoires in COVID-19. Study-wide context: The United States, Italy and Spain provided the acute and convalescent COVID-19 samples. In each case, the material was cDNA or gDNA derived from T cells, B-cell-depleted T cells, or PBMCs.

Per the original methods: Reference gene primer amplification yielded estimated nucleated cell counts. Only in-frame clones appear in the TCRdb table, and some are missing; sequencing was by immunoSEQ multiplex PCR. V, J and clone size are taken as reported in that table, and D and trimming were inferred from the DNA itself. The sample holds 170,000 or so clones, 90% to 95% seen once. The CDR3 is 13 amino acids. Trimming removed 6 bases from V and 9 bases from J, with 12 bases in between. Germline assignment: CDR1 SGHDN and CDR2 FVKESK. V and J are TRBV14 and TRBJ1-6, with D possibly matching TRBD1 (5 bases). This TCR was recovered from a man aged 45-65 years with acute or convalescent COVID-19. The sample was peripheral blood. The CDR3: CASRQEFASPLHF. The CDR3 DNA sequence: TGTGCCAGCAGACAGGAATTCGCTTCACCCCTCCACTTT. Variable domain in full (rest from reference TRBV14 and TRBJ1-6): EAGVTQFPSHSVIEKGQTVTLRCDPISGHDNLYWYRRVMGKEIKFLLHFVKESKQDESGMPNNRFLAERTGGTYSTLKVQPAELEDSGVYFCASRQEFASPLHFGNGTRLTVT.